Given below is one T cell receptor beta chain in context. These data originate in a study of cytomegalovirus exposure and HLA in healthy donors. Profiling relied on immunoSEQ multiplex PCR, and the TCRdb table lists in-frame clones only, not all of them. The repertoire includes roughly 75,000 clones, just under 85% of them detected once, and around 3% sits in the top ten. V was pared by 4 bases and J by 2 bases, with 15 bases between. Germline V gives CDR1 SGHNT, CDR2 YYREEE (reference sequence). CDR3 size: 15 residues. This receptor was obtained from a man under 40 in good health and CMV-seronegative. Sequencing was carried out using PBMCs. The chain links TRBV5-4 to TRBJ1-1; weak D call: TRBD1 (6 bases). The DNA of the CDR3 is TGTGCCAGCAGCGGAGGTACAGGGATTAACACTGAAGCTTTCTTT. Protein product: CASSGGTGINTEAFF.